These T cell receptor beta chains were read from a single sample in a study of breast tumors, draining lymph nodes, adjacent tissues. TCRdb re-derived calls from the multiplex PCR reads in MiXCR, one entry per CDR3 protein. Altogether 150,000 to 200,000 distinct CDR3 sequences are present, about 30% being singletons, with the ten largest covering over 3.5%. Specimen: axillary lymph node tissue. Every receptor here comes from a female donor with breast cancer. Some clones in this sample may be carry-over from other donors' samples. The CDR3 runs from the conserved cysteine through the conserved F or W. The D gene is left open where the match is weak. Clone size appears in some rows only: once, few, many, or a class for an expanded clone.

d_gene: -; v_gene: TRBV27; abundance: many; j_gene: TRBJ2-3; CDR3nt: TGTGCCAGCCGATCTACCTCGTATACGCAGTATTTT; CDR3aa: CASRSTSYTQYF
d_gene: -; v_gene: TRBV28; abundance: many; j_gene: TRBJ2-7; CDR3nt: TGTGCCAGCAGTTTGGGGGGGCCCCCCTACGAGCAGTACTTC; CDR3aa: CASSLGGPPYEQYF
d_gene: -; v_gene: TRBV25-1; abundance: -; j_gene: TRBJ1-6; CDR3nt: TGTGCCAGCAGGGGGGGCTTGGGTTCACCCCTCCACTTT; CDR3aa: CASRGGLGSPLHF
d_gene: -; v_gene: TRBV29-1; abundance: many; j_gene: TRBJ2-3; CDR3nt: TGCAGCGTCGAGCACGAGGGCACAGATACGCAGTATTTT; CDR3aa: CSVEHEGTDTQYF
d_gene: TRBD2; v_gene: TRBV12-3/TRBV12-4; abundance: many; j_gene: TRBJ2-2; CDR3nt: TGTGCCAGCAGGGACGGAACTAGCGGGAGAGGGCCCGGGGAGCTGTTTTTT; CDR3aa: CASRDGTSGRGPGELFF
d_gene: -; v_gene: TRBV6-1; abundance: many; j_gene: TRBJ1-5; CDR3nt: TGTGCCAGCAGTTGGACCGTCGCGGGGCCCCAGCATTTT; CDR3aa: CASSWTVAGPQHF
d_gene: -; v_gene: TRBV12-3/TRBV12-4; abundance: many; j_gene: TRBJ2-7; CDR3nt: TGTGCCAGCAGTTTATGGACAGGAGGGGAGCAGTACTTC; CDR3aa: CASSLWTGGEQYF
d_gene: -; v_gene: TRBV3-1; abundance: many; j_gene: TRBJ1-2; CDR3nt: TGTGCCAGCAGCCAAGCACAGGAGCGCTACACCTTC; CDR3aa: CASSQAQERYTF
d_gene: -; v_gene: TRBV5-5; abundance: many; j_gene: TRBJ2-1; CDR3nt: TGTGCCAGCACCCTTGGTCCCAGCTCCTACAATGAGCAGTTCTTC; CDR3aa: CASTLGPSSYNEQFF
d_gene: TRBD2; v_gene: TRBV5-1; abundance: many; j_gene: TRBJ2-1; CDR3nt: TGCGCCAGCAGCTTGGTTGCTAGCGGGGGGTACAATGAGCAGTTCTTC; CDR3aa: CASSLVASGGYNEQFF
d_gene: TRBD2; v_gene: TRBV7-2; abundance: many; j_gene: TRBJ2-7; CDR3nt: TGTGCCAGCAGCTTAGACCTAGCGGGAGGGAACTACGAGCAGTACTTC; CDR3aa: CASSLDLAGGNYEQYF
d_gene: TRBD2; v_gene: TRBV9; abundance: many; j_gene: TRBJ2-1; CDR3nt: TGTGCCAGCAGCGTAGAACCGGGGGGGCCCTACAATGAGCAGTTCTTC; CDR3aa: CASSVEPGGPYNEQFF
d_gene: TRBD1; v_gene: TRBV19; abundance: -; j_gene: TRBJ1-2; CDR3nt: TGTGCCAGTAGTATGGGACAGGGAGAGTACGAGCAGTATGACTATGGCTACACCTTC; CDR3aa: CASSMGQGEYEQYDYGYTF
d_gene: -; v_gene: TRBV18; abundance: many; j_gene: TRBJ1-4; CDR3nt: TGTGCCAGCTCACCGAGAGACAGCAATGAAAAACTGTTTTTT; CDR3aa: CASSPRDSNEKLFF
d_gene: TRBD1; v_gene: TRBV15; abundance: once; j_gene: TRBJ1-4; CDR3nt: TGTGCCACCAGCAGCTTGACAGGGGGGGAGGAGGAAAAACTGTTTTTT; CDR3aa: CATSSLTGGEEEKLFF
d_gene: TRBD1; v_gene: TRBV19; abundance: -; j_gene: TRBJ1-6; CDR3nt: TGTGCCAGTAGCAGCGGAGGGGGACAGAGCAATCAGCCCCTCCACTTT; CDR3aa: CASSSGGGQSNQPLHF
d_gene: -; v_gene: TRBV24-1; abundance: -; j_gene: TRBJ2-6; CDR3nt: TGTGCCACCAGATGGGTTGTCCGGGGAGTCCCCGGGCTGTGCTCTGGGGCCAACGTCCTGACTTTC; CDR3aa: CATRWVVRGVPGLCSGANVLTF
d_gene: -; v_gene: TRBV6-2/TRBV6-3; abundance: many; j_gene: TRBJ2-7; CDR3nt: TGTGCCAGCAGTTATACCCCAGACAGGGAGCAGTACTTC; CDR3aa: CASSYTPDREQYF
d_gene: TRBD1; v_gene: TRBV6-5; abundance: many; j_gene: TRBJ1-6; CDR3nt: TGTGCCAGCAGACCGCCGGGACAGGGCTCTTCACCCCTCCACTTT; CDR3aa: CASRPPGQGSSPLHF
d_gene: TRBD1; v_gene: TRBV20-1; abundance: medium-sized; j_gene: TRBJ2-7; CDR3nt: TGCAGTGCTAGAGTAGAGGACAGGGGCCTCGAGCAGTACTTC; CDR3aa: CSARVEDRGLEQYF
d_gene: -; v_gene: TRBV29-1; abundance: -; j_gene: TRBJ1-2; CDR3nt: TGCAGCGTTGAAGAATACTATGGCTACACCTTC; CDR3aa: CSVEEYYGYTF